This T cell receptor beta chain was recovered during a study of T cells after yellow fever vaccination. TCRdb re-called the 5' RACE reads with MiXCR, one entry per CDR3 protein. The table records about 320,000 distinct CDR3 sequences, over 8.5% of them present only once. The CDR3 is 14 amino acids. Germline V gives CDR1 MNHNS, CDR2 SASEGT. The ends were cut back, 11 bases at V and 3 bases at J, with 19 bases in the middle. This TCR came from a man between 18 and 29 years old who received the YFV17D yellow fever vaccine. This chain joins TRBV6-1 and TRBJ2-5; D gene ambiguous. Sequencing used CD4+ T cells sorted from PBMCs, obtained 45 days after the yellow fever booster vaccination. CDR3 amino acids: CALHARVPKETQYF. As DNA, the CDR3 is TGTGCCTTACATGCTCGGGTCCCTAAAGAGACCCAGTACTTC.